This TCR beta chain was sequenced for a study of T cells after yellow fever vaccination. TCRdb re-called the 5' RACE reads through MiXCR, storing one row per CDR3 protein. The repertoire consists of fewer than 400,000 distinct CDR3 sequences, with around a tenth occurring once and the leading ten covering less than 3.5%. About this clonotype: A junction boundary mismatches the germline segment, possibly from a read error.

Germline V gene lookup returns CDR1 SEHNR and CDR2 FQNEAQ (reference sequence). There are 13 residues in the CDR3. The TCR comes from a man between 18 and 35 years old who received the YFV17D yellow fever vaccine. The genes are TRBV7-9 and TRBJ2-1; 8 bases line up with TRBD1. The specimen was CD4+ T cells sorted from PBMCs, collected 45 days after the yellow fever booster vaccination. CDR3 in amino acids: CASSLGQGFKGSF. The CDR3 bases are TGTGCCAGCAGCTTAGGACAGGGGTTCAAGGGGTCTTTC.